Below, 3 T cell receptor beta chains from the same sample are listed, as sequenced in a study of early T cells in non-severe SARS-CoV-2 infection. TCRdb re-called the 5' RACE reads with MiXCR, one entry per CDR3 protein. The table records some 82,000 distinct CDR3 sequences, 6% to 7% of them present only once. Source material: whole blood. Receptors originate from an adult who was a healthcare worker with PCR-confirmed SARS-CoV-2 infection or an uninfected control (not recorded which).

The rearrangement joins TRBV12-5 to TRBJ1-2, with 7 positions matching TRBD1. The length of the CDR3 is 12 residues. CDR1 LGHNT and CDR2 FRNRAP come from the germline V gene. With V trimmed by 7 bases and J by 8 bases, 7 bases remained unmatched. CDR3 nucleotide sequence: TGTGCTAGTGCCCGAGACAGGGCCGGCTACACCTTC. Protein: CASARDRAGYTF.

The chain couples TRBV2 to TRBJ2-5, with unresolved D. Trimming removed 1 base at V and 4 bases at J, with 1 base between. From germline, CDR1 is SNHLY and CDR2 FYNNEI. CDR3 size: 11 residues. The CDR3 coding sequence is TGTGCCAGCAGTGAAGGAGAGACCCAGTACTTC. Translated: CASSEGETQYF.

Many counts were recorded for this clonotype. V is TRBV7-8 and J is TRBJ1-5; possibly TRBD1 for D (6 bases). The CDR3 has 15 amino acids. CDR1 and CDR2 (germline): SGHVS, FQNEAQ. Trimming shortened V by 5 bases and J by 6 bases, and 17 bases separated the two germline ends. The CDR3 loop is CASSPEGGRPQPQHF. Written as DNA, the CDR3 is TGTGCCAGCAGCCCGGAGGGGGGAAGGCCTCAGCCCCAGCATTTT.